The present entry profiles one T cell receptor (beta chain) with its context. Its specificity is not known. The sample belongs to a study of cytomegalovirus exposure and HLA in healthy donors. Overall study: Previous work identified roughly 120 million unique TCR beta sequences from around 200 million T cells.

The PCR ran on 60 Vbeta and 13 Jbeta primers. Generated by immunoSEQ multiplex PCR, the TCRdb table keeps only in-frame clones and is missing some. The repertoire includes approximately 150,000 clones, 70% to 80% of them detected once, and roughly 1.6% sits in the top ten. Study-wide points: The sole available immune exposure information was CMV serostatus.

CDR1 and CDR2 (germline): LNHNV, YYDKDF (reference sequence). This CDR3 is built from 16 residues. Losses at the gene ends were 1 base for V and 2 bases for J; bases not matched to a gene: 5. The sequence derives from a man aged 40-49 years in good health and CMV-seronegative. The rearrangement links TRBV15 to TRBJ2-3; TRBD1 aligns across 8 bases. Material for sequencing was PBMCs. DNA of the CDR3: TGTGCCACCAGCAGAGGCCGGACAGGGACCACAGATACGCAGTATTTT. Protein: CATSRGRTGTTDTQYF. Together with reference TRBV15 and TRBJ2-3, the CDR3 gives the full variable domain: DAMVIQNPRYQVTQFGKPVTLSCSQTLNHNVMYWYQQKSSQAPKLLFHYYDKDFNNEADTPDNFQSRRPNTSFCFLDIRSPGLGDTAMYLCATSRGRTGTTDTQYFGPGTRLTVL.